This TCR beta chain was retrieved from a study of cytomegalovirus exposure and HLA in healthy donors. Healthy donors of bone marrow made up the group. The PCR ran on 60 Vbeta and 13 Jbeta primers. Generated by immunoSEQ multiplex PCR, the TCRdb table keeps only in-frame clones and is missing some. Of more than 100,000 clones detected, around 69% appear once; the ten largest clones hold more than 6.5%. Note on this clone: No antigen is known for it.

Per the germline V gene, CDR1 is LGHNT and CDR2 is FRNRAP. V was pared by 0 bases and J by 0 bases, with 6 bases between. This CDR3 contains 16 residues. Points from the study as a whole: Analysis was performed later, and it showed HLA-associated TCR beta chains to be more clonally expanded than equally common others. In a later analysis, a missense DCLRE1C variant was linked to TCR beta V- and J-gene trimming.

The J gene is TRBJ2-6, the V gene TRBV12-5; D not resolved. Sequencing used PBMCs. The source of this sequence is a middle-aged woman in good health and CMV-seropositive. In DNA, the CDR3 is TGTGCTAGTGGTTTGGTAGAGAACTCTGGGGCCAACGTCCTGACTTTC. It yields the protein CASGLVENSGANVLTF.